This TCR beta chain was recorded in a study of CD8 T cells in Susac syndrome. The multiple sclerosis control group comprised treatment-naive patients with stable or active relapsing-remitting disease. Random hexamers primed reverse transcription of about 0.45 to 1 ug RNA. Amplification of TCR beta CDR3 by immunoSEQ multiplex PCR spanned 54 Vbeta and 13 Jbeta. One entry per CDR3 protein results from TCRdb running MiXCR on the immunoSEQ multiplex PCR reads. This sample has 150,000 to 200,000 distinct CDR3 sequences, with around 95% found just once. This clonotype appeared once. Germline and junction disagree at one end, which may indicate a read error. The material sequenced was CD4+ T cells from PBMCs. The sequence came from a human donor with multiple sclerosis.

The CDR3 bases are TGTGCCAGCAGTAGGGGAGATCGAAATGAGCAGTCCTTC. This translates into CASSRGDRNEQSF. The rearrangement joins TRBV6-5 to TRBJ2-1; D is perhaps TRBD1 or TRBD2 (5 bases each). Germline V gene data show CDR1 as MNHEY and CDR2 as SVGAGI. The CDR3 totals 13 residues.